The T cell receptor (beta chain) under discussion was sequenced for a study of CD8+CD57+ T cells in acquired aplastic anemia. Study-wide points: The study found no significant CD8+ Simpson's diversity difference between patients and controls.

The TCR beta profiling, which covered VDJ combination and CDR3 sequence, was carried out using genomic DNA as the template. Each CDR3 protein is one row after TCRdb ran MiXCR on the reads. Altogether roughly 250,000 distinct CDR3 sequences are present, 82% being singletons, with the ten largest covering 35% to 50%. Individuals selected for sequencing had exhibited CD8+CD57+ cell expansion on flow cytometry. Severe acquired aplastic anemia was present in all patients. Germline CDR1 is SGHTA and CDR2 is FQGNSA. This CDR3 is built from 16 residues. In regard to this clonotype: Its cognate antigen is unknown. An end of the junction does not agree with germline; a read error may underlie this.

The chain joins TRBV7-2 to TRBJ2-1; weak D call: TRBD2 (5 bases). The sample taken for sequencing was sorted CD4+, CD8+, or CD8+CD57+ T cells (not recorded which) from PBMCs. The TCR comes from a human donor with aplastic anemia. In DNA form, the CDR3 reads TGTGCCAGCGGCTTACAAAGAAGCGGCGAGACGCAGGAGCAGTTCTTC. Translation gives CASGLQRSGETQEQFF.